The 25 T cell receptor beta chains below were found in one sample sequenced in a study of shared T cell receptors in the human thymus. TCRdb's table, derived via immunoSEQ multiplex PCR, lists solely in-frame clones and lacks some. Found here are 600,000 or so clones, more than 75% of them singletons; the top ten hold approximately 0.0097%. These sequences were also reported in another study, on human thymus T cells.

Sequencing input: thymocytes. These receptors were taken from a boy younger than two with a congenital heart defect.

The CDR3 spells CASSGYRGGNEKLFF. The CDR3 DNA reads as TGTGCCAGCAGCGGCTACAGGGGGGGAAACGAAAAACTGTTTTTT. V and J are TRBV7-9 and TRBJ1-4, with TRBD1 matching over 8 bases. The V gene end was trimmed by 5 bases and the J gene end by 8 bases; junction bases not matched to a gene: 10. CDR1 is SEHNR, CDR2 FQNEAQ, per germline (reference sequence). The CDR3 length is 15 residues.

The genes are TRBV28 and TRBJ2-3; maybe TRBD2 (6 bases). In germline, CDR1 is MDHEN, CDR2 SYDVKM. V shed 7 bases and J shed 4 bases, with 15 bases lying between them. CDR3 size: 14 residues. Written as DNA, the CDR3 is TGTGCCAGCACCTCGGGAGAGAGGGCAGATACGCAGTATTTT. Its translation: CASTSGERADTQYF.

This sequence joins TRBV4-2 and TRBJ1-1; D is perhaps TRBD1 (6 bases). Trimming shortened V by 4 bases and J by 0 bases, and 12 bases separated the two germline ends. The germline V gene encodes CDR1 LGHNA and CDR2 YNFKEQ. This CDR3 contains 15 residues. The CDR3 DNA reads as TGTGCCAGCAGCCGTAGACAGGAGATGAACACTGAAGCTTTCTTT. Residues: CASSRRQEMNTEAFF.

This chain joins TRBV11-2 and TRBJ1-1; 12 bases agree with TRBD1. Germline CDR1 reads SGHAT; CDR2 reads FQNNGV. The CDR3 has 17 amino acids. Germline trimming cut 1 base from V and 5 bases from J; bases unmatched to any gene: 8. Here the CDR3 reads CASSLVGTGGQGTEAFF. The CDR3, as DNA: TGTGCCAGCAGCTTAGTGGGGACAGGGGGCCAGGGGACTGAAGCTTTCTTT.

This clone was recorded once. V gene TRBV12-5 combines with J gene TRBJ1-2; maybe TRBD1 (5 bases). CDR3 length: 18 amino acids. In germline, CDR1 is LGHNT, CDR2 FRNRAP. V lost 4 bases and J 0 bases, leaving 21 bases between the germline ends. The CDR3 protein is CASGSPGEGAIANYGYTF. The CDR3 DNA is TGTGCTAGTGGTTCCCCGGGGGAAGGGGCTATAGCTAACTATGGCTACACCTTC.

The chain is built from TRBV5-1 and TRBJ1-2, with TRBD1 matching over 7 bases. Germline CDR1 is SGHRS and CDR2 is YFSETQ. The CDR3 covers 18 residues. The junction had 20 bases not matched to a gene; V was cut back by 1 base and J by 8 bases. The CDR3 reads CASSLPQSKTGSFSGYTF. CDR3 DNA: TGCGCCAGCAGCTTGCCACAAAGTAAGACAGGGTCTTTTAGCGGCTACACCTTC.

V is TRBV9 and J is TRBJ2-1, with D possibly being TRBD1 (7 bases). This CDR3 has 17 amino acids. Germline V CDR1 and CDR2: SGDLS, YYNGEE. V was cut by 0 bases and J by 9 bases, with 22 bases left in between. The CDR3 sequence is CASSVAGQEGYSSEQFF. The DNA of the CDR3 is TGTGCCAGCAGCGTAGCTGGACAGGAGGGCTATTCGAGTGAGCAGTTCTTC.

V is TRBV10-1 and J is TRBJ2-7; D is perhaps TRBD1 (5 bases). This CDR3 has 15 residues. Germline lookup yields CDR1 WNHNN and CDR2 SYGVQD (reference sequence). V was pared by 4 bases and J by 1 base, with 14 bases between. The DNA of the CDR3 is TGCGCCAGCAGTGGCCCCAGGGTAGGTTCCTACGAGCAGTACTTC. It yields the protein CASSGPRVGSYEQYF.

The chain carries TRBV30 and TRBJ2-7; TRBD2 aligns across 12 bases. The CDR3 covers 17 residues. Germline V lookup: CDR1 GTSNPN, CDR2 SVGIG (reference sequence). Trimming at V came to 1 base and at J to 4 bases, leaving 11 bases not matched to a gene. The CDR3 reads CAWSALVASGRVYEQYF. The CDR3, as DNA: TGTGCCTGGAGTGCACTCGTCGCTAGCGGGAGGGTGTACGAGCAGTACTTC. Full variable domain (outside the CDR3, taken from reference TRBV30 and TRBJ2-7): SQTIHQWPATLVQPVGSPLSLECTVEGTSNPNLYWYRQAAGRGLQLLFYSVGIGQISSEVPQNLSASRPQDRQFILSSKKLLLSDSGFYLCAWSALVASGRVYEQYFGPGTRLTVT.

The V and J genes are TRBV4-2 and TRBJ2-7, with D perhaps TRBD1 (6 bases). Trimming stripped 4 bases from V and 2 bases from J, with 12 bases between. CDR1 and CDR2 from the germline V gene are LGHNA and YNFKEQ. The CDR3 runs to 14 residues. DNA for the CDR3: TGTGCCAGCAGCCCCAAGGGACAAGCCTACGAGCAGTACTTC. Translation: CASSPKGQAYEQYF.

The rearrangement links TRBV4-1 to TRBJ2-6; D perhaps matches TRBD1 (6 bases). Between the trimmed V and J ends, which lost 0 bases and 4 bases, there was a span of 13 bases. This CDR3 contains 17 residues. Germline values: CDR1 MGHRA, CDR2 YSYEKL. The CDR3 region is CASSQEAQGTGANVLTF. The DNA for the CDR3 is TGCGCCAGCAGCCAAGAGGCGCAGGGGACCGGGGCCAACGTCCTGACTTTC.

The chain links TRBV15 to TRBJ2-1; D perhaps matches TRBD2 (6 bases). Germline loops: CDR1 LNHNV, CDR2 YYDKDF (reference sequence). CDR3 length equals 16 residues. Between the trimmed V and J ends, which lost 4 bases and 0 bases, there was a span of 13 bases. CDR3 bases: TGTGCCACCAGCAAAGTAGCGGCCAGCTCCTACAATGAGCAGTTCTTC. The encoded protein is CATSKVAASSYNEQFF.

V is TRBV28 and J is TRBJ2-7; 10 nucleotides match TRBD1. This CDR3 region has 17 residues. With 5 bases clipped from V and 3 bases from J, the junction kept 13 bases outside the gene matches. Germline V gene sequence: CDR1 MDHEN, CDR2 SYDVKM. The CDR3 spells CASSPFNRDRGNYEQYF. In nucleotides, the CDR3 is TGTGCCAGCAGTCCGTTCAACCGGGACAGGGGAAACTACGAGCAGTACTTC.

In this sample, this clone turned up a few times. This chain connects TRBV6-6 to TRBJ2-7, with 9 bases matching TRBD1. The J segment lost 7 bases and the V segment lost 8 bases, leaving 6 bases of the junction unmatched. The germline gives CDR1 MNHNY, CDR2 SVGAGI (reference sequence). The CDR3 sequence is 12 residues long. The CDR3 coding sequence is TGTGCCAGCGGGGACAGGGAGGATGAGCAGTACTTC. This translates into CASGDREDEQYF.

The chain links TRBV5-1 to TRBJ2-7, with 13 positions matching TRBD2. Germline CDR1 and CDR2: SGHRS and YFSETQ. With 4 bases clipped from V and 6 bases from J, the junction kept 13 bases outside the gene matches. This CDR3 is 17 amino acids long. CDR3 loop: CASSPTTSGRALGEQYF. Here the CDR3 DNA reads TGCGCCAGCAGCCCGACCACTAGCGGGAGGGCCTTAGGCGAGCAGTACTTC.

V is TRBV9 and J is TRBJ1-2; D is unclear. Germline V gene data show CDR1 as SGDLS and CDR2 as YYNGEE. V lost 2 bases and J 0 bases, leaving 11 bases between the germline ends. The CDR3 has 15 amino acids. In DNA form, the CDR3 reads TGTGCCAGCAGCGTGAGGAGGGATACTAACTATGGCTACACCTTC. It is translated as CASSVRRDTNYGYTF. Variable domain in full (rest from reference TRBV9 and TRBJ1-2): DSGVTQTPKHLITATGQRVTLRCSPRSGDLSVYWYQQSLDQGLQFLIQYYNGEERAKGNILERFSAQQFPDLHSELNLSSLELGDSALYFCASSVRRDTNYGYTFGSGTRLTVV.

The chain's CDR3 is CASSFSRDRGNTDTQYF. The CDR3 region has the DNA TGTGCCAGCAGCTTTAGCCGAGACAGGGGAAACACAGATACGCAGTATTTT. The V gene is TRBV5-6, the J gene TRBJ2-3; 8 bases match TRBD1. The J segment lost 2 bases and the V segment lost 2 bases, leaving 10 bases of the junction unmatched. The CDR3 length is 17 residues. Looked up from germline, CDR1 is SGHDT and CDR2 is YYEEEE. Full variable domain (outside the CDR3, taken from reference TRBV5-6 and TRBJ2-3): DAGVTQSPTHLIKTRGQQVTLRCSPKSGHDTVSWYQQALGQGPQFIFQYYEEEERQRGNFPDRFSGHQFPNYSSELNVNALLLGDSALYLCASSFSRDRGNTDTQYFGPGTRLTVL.

This chain connects TRBV4-2 to TRBJ2-1; no firm D call. Trimming pared 0 bases from V and 5 bases from J, leaving 5 bases between. The CDR3 consists of 13 residues. CDR1 and CDR2 from the germline V gene are LGHNA and YNFKEQ. The CDR3 protein is CASSQDLDNEQFF. In DNA, the CDR3 is TGTGCCAGCAGCCAAGACCTCGACAATGAGCAGTTCTTC.

This chain links TRBV2 with TRBJ2-1; TRBD2 matches at 9 bases. CDR3 size: 14 residues. J was trimmed by 2 bases and V by 6 bases; bases with no gene match: 2. Germline CDR1 is SNHLY and CDR2 is FYNNEI. The CDR3 loop reads CASRRTSAYNEQFF. The CDR3 DNA follows: TGTGCCAGCAGGCGGACTAGCGCCTACAATGAGCAGTTCTTC.

Only a few counts were recorded for this clone. The chain uses TRBV6-1 and TRBJ1-4, with D unclear. This CDR3 is built from 15 residues. V lost 2 bases to trimming and J lost 5 bases, with 12 bases between them. CDR1 and CDR2 (germline): MNHNS, SASEGT. The CDR3 here is CASSETRHGNEKLFF. In DNA form, the CDR3 reads TGTGCCAGCAGTGAAACTCGACACGGAAATGAAAAACTGTTTTTT.

The chain employs TRBV9 and TRBJ2-7; D may be TRBD2 (5 bases). The CDR3 totals 17 residues. V was pared by 1 base and J by 3 bases, with 20 bases between. Germline loops: CDR1 SGDLS, CDR2 YYNGEE. The CDR3 DNA follows: TGTGCCAGCAGCGTAACTGAGGAGCGGTCACCAGACTACGAGCAGTACTTC. The encoded protein is CASSVTEERSPDYEQYF.

The chain carries TRBV15 and TRBJ2-3; 7 bases agree with TRBD2. From germline, CDR1 is LNHNV and CDR2 YYDKDF (reference sequence). Germline trimming cut 0 bases from V and 3 bases from J; bases unmatched to any gene: 6. The CDR3 sequence is 16 residues long. The CDR3 sequence is CATSRDPGLVTDTQYF. The CDR3 nucleotides read TGTGCCACCAGCAGAGATCCCGGACTAGTTACAGATACGCAGTATTTT. The full variable domain, completed using reference TRBV15 and TRBJ2-3, is DAMVIQNPRYQVTQFGKPVTLSCSQTLNHNVMYWYQQKSSQAPKLLFHYYDKDFNNEADTPDNFQSRRPNTSFCFLDIRSPGLGDTAMYLCATSRDPGLVTDTQYFGPGTRLTVL.

The V call is TRBV19, the J call TRBJ2-1; 8 nucleotides match TRBD2. The CDR3 is made up of 15 amino acids. Trimming cost V 3 bases and J 6 bases; bases outside gene matches: 7. Germline values: CDR1 LNHDA, CDR2 SQIVND (reference sequence). In nucleotides, the CDR3 is TGTGCCAGTAGTATGGAGCGGGAGTGGGGCAATGAGCAGTTCTTC. Translation: CASSMEREWGNEQFF.

V gene TRBV15 combines with J gene TRBJ2-6; 7 bases line up with TRBD2. The CDR3 contains 19 residues. Looked up from germline, CDR1 is LNHNV and CDR2 is YYDKDF (reference sequence). The junction had 12 bases not matched to a gene; V was cut back by 4 bases and J by 0 bases. The CDR3 nucleotides read TGTGCCACCAGCAATCCGAGCGGGGTTGAGGGCTCTGGGGCCAACGTCCTGACTTTC. This codes for CATSNPSGVEGSGANVLTF. Looking up the rest from reference TRBV15 and TRBJ2-6 gives the full variable domain: DAMVIQNPRYQVTQFGKPVTLSCSQTLNHNVMYWYQQKSSQAPKLLFHYYDKDFNNEADTPDNFQSRRPNTSFCFLDIRSPGLGDTAMYLCATSNPSGVEGSGANVLTFGAGSRLTVL.

The CDR3 region is CASSFRDRSYNSPLHF. The CDR3 coding sequence is TGTGCCAGCAGCTTCCGGGACAGAAGTTATAATTCACCCCTCCACTTT. The chain links TRBV7-9 to TRBJ1-6, with 7 bases lining up with TRBD1. V lost 3 bases and J lost 4; bases outside the gene matches: 6. CDR1 is SEHNR and CDR2 is FQNEAQ in the germline V gene (reference sequence). The CDR3 length is 16 residues. Full variable domain (outside the CDR3, taken from reference TRBV7-9 and TRBJ1-6): DTGVSQNPRHKITKRGQNVTFRCDPISEHNRLYWYRQTLGQGPEFLTYFQNEAQLEKSRLLSDRFSAERPKGSFSTLEIQRTEQGDSAMYLCASSFRDRSYNSPLHFGNGTRLTVT.